One sample yielded the 8 T cell receptor beta chains listed below, sequenced in a study of OX40 agonist ivuxolimab in advanced cancers. Profiled with immunoSEQ multiplex PCR; TCRdb holds only in-frame clones, not every one. This sample has 65,000 to 90,000 clones, with almost 85% found just once. The sample here was CD4+ or CD8+ T cells sorted from blood, taken in a trial of the OX40 agonist ivuxolimab. The source of these receptors is an adult with an advanced solid tumor such as melanoma, head and neck, liver or kidney cancer.

This chain links TRBV6-5 with TRBJ2-7, with D maybe TRBD2 (7 bases). V shed 6 bases and J shed 2 bases, with 14 bases lying between them. The CDR3 is made up of 14 amino acids. From germline, CDR1 is MNHEY and CDR2 SVGAGI. Here the CDR3 reads CASRGGTKAYEQYF. CDR3 nucleotide sequence: TGTGCCAGCAGGGGGGGGACAAAGGCCTACGAGCAGTACTTC.

The count of this clone is one. This rearrangement joins TRBV5-1 to TRBJ1-6, with 9 bases matching TRBD1. The CDR3 is made up of 14 amino acids. The junction had 7 bases not matched to a gene; V was cut back by 5 bases and J by 10 bases. Per germline, CDR1 SGHRS and CDR2 YFSETQ. For the CDR3, the DNA is TGCGCCAGCAGACCCGGGACAGGGATATCACCCCTCCACTTT. The encoded protein is CASRPGTGISPLHF.

V and J are TRBV10-3 and TRBJ1-6; the match to TRBD1 covers 10 bases. Per germline, CDR1 ENHRY and CDR2 SYGVKD. V gave up 4 bases and J gave up 7 bases; unmatched junction bases: 4. This CDR3 has 15 amino acids. Written as DNA, the CDR3 is TGTGCCATCAGTGCGGGACAGGGGATGAATTCACCCCTCCACTTT. Encoded protein: CAISAGQGMNSPLHF.

The chain is built from TRBV11-1 and TRBJ2-3, with TRBD1 identical over 8 bases. Germline V gene data show CDR1 as SGHAT and CDR2 as FQDESV (reference sequence). This CDR3 region has 14 residues. V trimming: 5 bases; J trimming: 3 bases; junction bases outside the gene matches: 4. In nucleotides, the CDR3 is TGTGCCAGCAGCCCAAGACAGGGGACAGATACGCAGTATTTT. Translated, it gives CASSPRQGTDTQYF.

The chain recombines TRBV7-2 with TRBJ2-5, with no clear D. CDR1 is SGHTA and CDR2 is FQGNSA in the germline V gene. The ends were cut back, 0 bases at V and 4 bases at J, with 12 bases in the middle. This CDR3 is 15 amino acids long. The CDR3 bases are TGTGCCAGCAGCTTAGCCGTCCAGCGCGGAGAGACCCAGTACTTC. It codes for CASSLAVQRGETQYF.

The chain recombines TRBV15 with TRBJ2-7, with 7 bases that match TRBD1. CDR1 is LNHNV, CDR2 YYDKDF, per germline (reference sequence). J was trimmed by 7 bases and V by 3 bases; bases with no gene match: 6. This CDR3 has 13 amino acids. CDR3 DNA sequence: TGTGCCACCAGCAGTAATACAGGGGTTGAGCAGTACTTC. It encodes CATSSNTGVEQYF.

Worth noting for this clone: A junction end diverges from the germline sequence, so it may reflect a read error. Other nucleotide sequences in the sample specify the same CDR3. The chain combines TRBV29-1 with TRBJ2-2, with 7 bases that match TRBD1. The germline V gene has CDR1 SQVTM and CDR2 ANQGSEA. The CDR3 is made up of 13 amino acids. The CDR3: CSVTITGVGELFF. The DNA of the CDR3 is TGCAGCGTCACAATAACAGGGGTCGGGGAACTGTTTTTT.

This clone showed up just a few times. The chain couples TRBV5-1 to TRBJ2-7; D might be TRBD1 or TRBD2, each matching 5 bases. Trimming cost V 0 bases and J 2 bases, with 9 bases left between them. Germline V gene data show CDR1 as SGHRS and CDR2 as YFSETQ. The length of the CDR3 is 14 residues. This CDR3 reads CASSLVGDPYEQYF. CDR3 coding DNA: TGCGCCAGCAGCTTGGTCGGGGACCCCTACGAGCAGTACTTC.